Described below is a single TCR beta chain sequence and its context. What it binds is not known. The V end was cut by 3 bases, the J end by 0 bases, with 11 bases between. The CDR3 is made up of 15 amino acids. The TRBV12-4/TRBJ1-2 clonotypes were amplified using barcode primers with ligated adaptors. TCRdb analysed the multiplex PCR reads with MiXCR anew, one entry per CDR3 protein. Of fewer than 550 distinct CDR3 sequences listed, roughly 19% were seen once; the top ten hold more than 40%. Study-level results: Tumor memory CD4+ T cell TCR gene usage was found to cluster with blood and lymph node memory CD4+ cells and with lymph node naive CD4+ cells.

Naive CD4+ cells had CD25+ Tregs removed. Material for sequencing was naive CD4+ T cells sorted from blood. Indicated subset: naive CD4+ T cells, CD4+CD45RA+CD25-. The chain links TRBV12-3 or TRBV12-4 to TRBJ1-2; D perhaps matches TRBD1 (6 bases). The clonotype originates from a female donor with breast cancer. Here the CDR3 DNA reads TGTGCCAGCAGTTTGCGGCAGGGGACTAACTATGGCTACACCTTC. This gives the protein CASSLRQGTNYGYTF.